The entry below gives a single TCR beta chain sequence along with its context. Its target is unknown. Between the mid-2010s and the late 2010s, patients underwent resection in Japan or China. The data are from a study of immune evolution from preneoplasia to lung adenocarcinoma. About the study: HLA loss of heterozygosity: around 6.5% AIS, about 15% MIA, about 31% ADC, none AAH. Findings of the study overall: Top clone frequencies peaked in normal lung, apparently declining through invasive adenocarcinoma.

Repertoires were generated with immunoSEQ multiplex PCR, while TCRdb's copy carries only in-frame clones and drops some. This table has about 26,000 clones, less than 80% appearing once. V gave up 9 bases and J gave up 2 bases; unmatched junction bases: 15. The CDR3 spans 18 residues. Germline lookup yields CDR1 WNHNN and CDR2 SYGVQD (reference sequence). The sequenced sample consisted of FFPE invasive lung adenocarcinoma tissue. V gene TRBV10-1 combines with J gene TRBJ2-5, with TRBD2 matching over 13 bases. The TCR originated in a person aged 55 to 69 with invasive lung adenocarcinoma. Some clones in this sample may be carry-over from other donors' samples. This CDR3 reads CARNAGTSGTWEQETQYF. The CDR3, as DNA: TGCGCCAGGAATGCCGGGACTAGCGGGACTTGGGAACAAGAGACCCAGTACTTC.